One T cell receptor (beta chain) is described in this entry. What it binds is unknown. Germline CDR1 and CDR2: SEHNR and FQNEAQ (reference sequence). V gave up 5 bases and J gave up 0 bases, with 14 bases separating them. The CDR3 spans 16 residues. The data belong to a study of Ad26.COV2.S vaccination and SARS-CoV-2 variants. At the level of the study: The trial was COV1001 and the donor's arm was Ad26.COV2.S. Recipients of Ad26.COV2.S got it intramuscularly, once or twice 56 days apart. The study's findings and limits: Reportedly, after vaccination the spike-specific CD8+ and CD4+ T cell responses displayed substantial breadth. Responses of T cells in total may have been underestimated by the TCR breadth and depth analyses.

TCRdb's table, derived via immunoSEQ multiplex PCR, lists solely in-frame clones and lacks some. In the table there are about 350,000 clones, about 85% of which are singletons. Treatment of the sample: some 19 received Ad26.COV2.S at low or high dose, single or two shots; 5 received placebo; per-sample allocation not given. The samples were gathered on day 63 after the first injection of vaccine or placebo. The chain combines TRBV7-9 with TRBJ2-1, with D maybe TRBD2 (7 bases). This receptor was taken from a person aged 18-65 years who received the Ad26.COV2.S COVID-19 vaccine or a placebo. Material: peripheral blood, obtained in a trial of Ad26.COV2.S vaccine versus placebo. The CDR3 nucleotides are TGTGCCAGCAGCCCCGGCGGGGGACACTCCTACAATGAGCAGTTCTTC. It is translated as CASSPGGGHSYNEQFF.